Presented here are 17 T cell receptor beta chains from one specimen sequenced in a study of shared clonotypes between healthy human individuals. Sequencing used immunoSEQ multiplex PCR; TCRdb keeps in-frame clones, though not all of them. The sample carries more than 1 million clones, around 78% recorded once. The specimen was memory CD4+ T cells from PBMCs. As to subset: CD45RA-negative fraction. Source of these receptors: a man aged 18 to 29 in good health. Some clones in this sample may be carry-over from other donors' samples.

The V and J genes are TRBV28 and TRBJ2-2; possible D gene TRBD1, 6 bases. Trimming cost V 5 bases and J 1 base, with 14 bases left between them. This CDR3 has 16 residues. Looked up from germline, CDR1 is MDHEN and CDR2 is SYDVKM. CDR3 loop: CASSGQTGGNTGELFF. The CDR3, as DNA: TGTGCCAGCAGTGGCCAGACAGGTGGGAACACCGGGGAGCTGTTTTTT.

Remarks on this clone: Other DNA sequences in this specimen translate into the identical CDR3. This chain connects TRBV6-5 to TRBJ1-5; D is undetermined. Trimming stripped 6 bases from V and 1 base from J, with 7 bases between. Germline CDR1 reads MNHEY; CDR2 reads SVGAGI. The CDR3 covers 13 residues. The CDR3 DNA reads TGTGCCAGCAGCTCGTACAGCAATCAGCCCCAGCATTTT. It translates to CASSSYSNQPQHF.

The rearrangement links TRBV7-6 to TRBJ2-1; D is possibly TRBD2 (6 bases). The V end was cut by 5 bases, the J end by 13 bases, with 18 bases between. This CDR3 is 13 amino acids long. From germline, CDR1 is SGHVS and CDR2 FNYEAQ. CDR3 residues: CASSPAHGGVQFF. The CDR3 region has the DNA TGTGCCAGCAGCCCGGCCCACGGAGGGGTACAGTTCTTC.

The chain has TRBV7-8 and TRBJ1-1; TRBD1 aligns across 10 bases. Losses at the gene ends were 5 bases for V and 7 bases for J; bases not matched to a gene: 7. The CDR3 loop spans 14 amino acids. CDR1 is SGHVS, CDR2 FQNEAQ, per germline. The chain's CDR3 is CASSRQGARGEAFF. The CDR3, as DNA: TGTGCCAGCAGCCGACAGGGGGCGCGTGGTGAAGCTTTCTTT. Looking up the rest from reference TRBV7-8 and TRBJ1-1 gives the full variable domain: GAGVSQSPRYKVAKRGQDVALRCDPISGHVSLFWYQQALGQGPEFLTYFQNEAQLDKSGLPSDRFFAERPEGSVSTLKIQRTQQEDSAVYLCASSRQGARGEAFFGQGTRLTVV.

The CDR3: CASGLLYEQYF. CDR3 in DNA: TGTGCCAGCGGCTTACTCTACGAGCAGTACTTC. The chain uses TRBV28 and TRBJ2-7; D unresolved. The CDR3 totals 11 residues. CDR1 is MDHEN, CDR2 SYDVKM, per germline. V lost 8 bases and J 3 bases, leaving 8 bases between the germline ends.

This sequence joins TRBV7-2 and TRBJ2-7, with 7 bases lining up with TRBD2. Trimming cost V 5 bases and J 4 bases; bases outside gene matches: 8. The CDR3 loop spans 14 amino acids. Germline CDR1 SGHTA, CDR2 FQGNSA. This chain's CDR3 is CASSPSPSGYEQYF. The CDR3, as DNA: TGTGCCAGCAGCCCGAGCCCTAGCGGATACGAGCAGTACTTC.

The chain joins TRBV19 to TRBJ2-7; possible D gene TRBD1, 6 bases. CDR3 size: 13 residues. Germline V gene data show CDR1 as LNHDA and CDR2 as SQIVND (reference sequence). V lost 4 bases to trimming and J lost 0 bases, with 7 bases between them. DNA of the CDR3: TGTGCCAGTAGTACACAGGGCTCCTACGAGCAGTACTTC. Translated: CASSTQGSYEQYF.

The genes are TRBV2 and TRBJ1-5, with a tentative D call TRBD1 (6 bases). Germline V gene data show CDR1 as SNHLY and CDR2 as FYNNEI. With 0 bases removed from V and 4 bases from J, the gap between germline ends came to 7 bases. The CDR3 spans 14 residues. Written as DNA, the CDR3 is TGTGCCAGCAGTGAAGCGCAGGGGAATCAGCCCCAGCATTTT. It encodes CASSEAQGNQPQHF.

The chain carries TRBV4-1 and TRBJ1-6; unclear D gene. This CDR3 contains 12 residues. Germline CDR1 and CDR2: MGHRA and YSYEKL. Between the trimmed V and J ends, which lost 1 base and 7 bases, there was a span of 2 bases. In nucleotides, the CDR3 is TGCGCCAGCAGCCAAGTCAATTCACCCCTCCACTTT. This gives the protein CASSQVNSPLHF.

This sequence joins TRBV7-2 and TRBJ1-2, with D possibly being TRBD1 (6 bases). Germline CDR1 reads SGHTA; CDR2 reads FQGNSA. The CDR3 spans 14 residues. V lost 5 bases and J lost 4, with 14 bases in between. CDR3 nucleotide sequence: TGTGCCAGCAGCGCCCTCAGCAGGGGCTATGGCTACACCTTC. Amino acids: CASSALSRGYGYTF.

This clone was counted only a few times. The chain uses TRBV11-2 and TRBJ2-3; D call uncertain. CDR1 and CDR2 from the germline V gene are SGHAT and FQNNGV. With 4 bases removed from V and 0 bases from J, the gap between germline ends came to 11 bases. The CDR3 is 15 amino acids. The CDR3 DNA is TGTGCCAGCAGCTCATTATTAAGTAGCACAGATACGCAGTATTTT. The encoded protein is CASSSLLSSTDTQYF.

This sequence joins TRBV7-8 and TRBJ1-2; D is uncertain. The CDR3 contains 13 residues. The V end was cut by 6 bases, the J end by 4 bases, with 12 bases between. Germline loops: CDR1 SGHVS, CDR2 FQNEAQ. DNA for the CDR3: TGTGCCAGCAGTCGTCGGGGTACCTATGGCTACACCTTC. Encoded protein: CASSRRGTYGYTF. The variable domain in full, with the rest retrieved from reference TRBV7-8 and TRBJ1-2, is GAGVSQSPRYKVAKRGQDVALRCDPISGHVSLFWYQQALGQGPEFLTYFQNEAQLDKSGLPSDRFFAERPEGSVSTLKIQRTQQEDSAVYLCASSRRGTYGYTFGSGTRLTVV.

This chain joins TRBV9 and TRBJ2-5, with TRBD1 matching 10 bases. This CDR3 is 15 amino acids long. The trim removed 6 bases at V and 2 bases at J, leaving 7 bases unmatched. Germline lookup yields CDR1 SGDLS and CDR2 YYNGEE. The CDR3 DNA is TGTGCCAGCAACAGTGACAGGGGGCGTCAAGAGACCCAGTACTTC. It is translated as CASNSDRGRQETQYF.

The rearrangement joins TRBV6-5 to TRBJ1-1, with D uncertain. This CDR3 contains 14 residues. The V end was cut by 5 bases, the J end by 1 base, with 11 bases between. Germline V CDR1 and CDR2: MNHEY, SVGAGI. Written as DNA, the CDR3 is TGTGCCAGCAGTCAACGGGCCCAGAACACTGAAGCTTTCTTT. Translated, it gives CASSQRAQNTEAFF.

The chain joins TRBV5-1 to TRBJ2-5; D is possibly TRBD1 or TRBD2 (5 bases each). The CDR3 sequence is 16 residues long. The V end lost 4 bases, the J end lost 5 bases, and 21 bases lay between the germline ends. Looked up from germline, CDR1 is SGHRS and CDR2 is YFSETQ. As DNA, the CDR3 is TGCGCCAGCAGCCCCGGAGGCGGAGCTGCAGGGGAGACCCAGTACTTC. It is translated as CASSPGGGAAGETQYF.

V usage is TRBV5-1 and J usage is TRBJ2-1, with no clear D. The CDR3 extends over 12 amino acids. Germline V lookup: CDR1 SGHRS, CDR2 YFSETQ. The V gene lost 3 bases and the J gene lost 3 bases, with 4 bases spanning the gap. The CDR3 sequence is CASSSDYNEQFF. CDR3 nucleotides: TGCGCCAGCAGCTCTGACTACAATGAGCAGTTCTTC.

The chain has TRBV28 and TRBJ2-7; 9 bases are shared with TRBD1. The CDR3 covers 12 residues. In germline, CDR1 is MDHEN, CDR2 SYDVKM. J was trimmed by 4 bases and V by 10 bases; bases with no gene match: 5. The CDR3 here is CATRDRVYEQYF. The DNA of the CDR3 is TGTGCCACGCGGGACAGGGTATACGAGCAGTACTTC.